Listed here is a single TCR beta chain. As yet, its antigen is unknown. Analysis merged second doses at about 4 or about 12 weeks. Some clones are missing from TCRdb's copy, which holds only in-frame ones; the method was immunoSEQ multiplex PCR. This table holds 130,000 or so clones, about nine tenths found once. After removal of 3 bases from V and 8 bases from J, the junction contained 6 bases not matched to a gene. This CDR3 has 13 amino acids. In germline, CDR1 is SGDLS, CDR2 YYNGEE. These data originate in a study of T cell responses to AZD1222 COVID-19 vaccine. Study-level points and caveats: Epitopes outside B.1.351 and B.1.1.7 mutated regions reportedly drew nearly half of spike TCRs. The donor group comprised mostly white British people and more females; the analysis possibly underestimated clonal diversity.

This receptor was obtained from an adult who received the AZD1222 COVID-19 vaccine. The chain uses TRBV9 and TRBJ1-2, with 8 bases aligning to TRBD1. Source: peripheral blood, taken 28 days after the second AZD1222 dose. CDR3 DNA: TGTGCCAGCAGCGGGACAGGGTACCAAGGCTACACCTTC. Translating gives CASSGTGYQGYTF.